One and the same sample provided the 26 T cell receptor beta chains below, sequenced in a study of shared clonotypes between healthy human individuals. TCRdb keeps only in-frame clones here, not all; method: immunoSEQ multiplex PCR. In the table there are about 110,000 clones, roughly 70% of which are singletons. Sequenced material: memory CD8+ T cells sorted from blood. Subset noted: CD45RO+ cells pooled with CCR7-negative TemRA cells. The receptors were sampled from a woman in her twenties or thirties in good health.

This clone occurred a few times. The gene calls are TRBV12-5 and TRBJ2-1, with D unresolved. Trimming cost V 5 bases and J 10 bases, with 15 bases left between them. Per the germline V gene, CDR1 is LGHNT and CDR2 is FRNRAP. The CDR3 totals 13 residues. The CDR3 loop is CASGPYLGGEQFF. CDR3 sequence (DNA): TGTGCTAGTGGTCCCTACTTGGGCGGAGAGCAGTTCTTC.

V usage is TRBV2 and J usage is TRBJ1-5; D possibly corresponds to TRBD1 (6 bases). The V end lost 4 bases, the J end lost 5 bases, and 15 bases lay between the germline ends. CDR3 length: 15 residues. Germline CDR1 is SNHLY and CDR2 is FYNNEI. CDR3 bases: TGTGCCAGCAGTGGAGGACAGTTCGTCGATCAGCCCCAGCATTTT. Amino acid sequence: CASSGGQFVDQPQHF.

The rearrangement joins TRBV27 to TRBJ1-5, with 7 bases aligning to TRBD1. CDR3 length equals 14 residues. J was trimmed by 6 bases and V by 4 bases; bases with no gene match: 6. Germline lookup yields CDR1 MNHEY and CDR2 SMNVEV (reference sequence). The CDR3 reads CASSWTGGGQPQHF. The CDR3 region has the DNA TGTGCCAGCAGTTGGACAGGCGGTGGTCAGCCCCAGCATTTT.

The rearrangement joins TRBV18 to TRBJ2-3; 7 bases are a match to TRBD2. Germline V CDR1 and CDR2: KGHSH, LQKENI. The CDR3 is 14 residues long. J was trimmed by 4 bases and V by 8 bases; bases with no gene match: 9. In nucleotides, the CDR3 is TGTGCCAGCCGGGACTACTTTATTCCAGATACGCAGTATTTT. Its translation is CASRDYFIPDTQYF.

The chain employs TRBV7-9 and TRBJ2-7; 7 positions match TRBD1. Germline CDR1 and CDR2: SEHNR and FQNEAQ (reference sequence). The CDR3 covers 14 residues. Germline trimming cut 3 bases from V and 6 bases from J; bases unmatched to any gene: 8. CDR3 DNA: TGTGCCAGCAGCTTTGCCGACAGGGAAGTCGAGCAGTACTTC. It translates to CASSFADREVEQYF. Full variable domain (missing parts from reference TRBV7-9 and TRBJ2-7): DTGVSQNPRHKITKRGQNVTFRCDPISEHNRLYWYRQTLGQGPEFLTYFQNEAQLEKSRLLSDRFSAERPKGSFSTLEIQRTEQGDSAMYLCASSFADREVEQYFGPGTRLTVT.

CDR3 amino acids: CASSEGTFSNQPQHF. CDR3 nucleotide sequence: TGTGCCAGCAGTGAAGGGACATTTAGCAATCAGCCCCAGCATTTT. V gene TRBV25-1 combines with J gene TRBJ1-5, with D tentatively TRBD1 (6 bases). The germline V and J ends were trimmed by 2 bases and 0 bases, with 8 bases remaining between them. CDR1 is MGHDK and CDR2 is SYGVNS in the germline V gene. CDR3 length: 15 amino acids.

The genes are TRBV13 and TRBJ2-7; D possibly uses TRBD1 or TRBD2 (5 bases each). CDR1 and CDR2 from the germline V gene are PRHDT and FYEKMQ (reference sequence). The V end lost 2 bases, the J end lost 3 bases, and 20 bases lay between the germline ends. This CDR3 region has 17 residues. The CDR3 loop is CASSLRGSGRNLYEQYF. CDR3 bases: TGTGCCAGCAGCTTAAGAGGTTCGGGACGGAACCTCTACGAGCAGTACTTC.

This chain uses TRBV11-2 with TRBJ2-5; 7 bases line up with TRBD2. CDR1 is SGHAT and CDR2 is FQNNGV in the germline V gene. This CDR3 is 15 amino acids long. J gave up 4 bases and V 3 bases, and 8 bases lay outside the gene matches. CDR3 protein: CASSFWTSGAETQYF. CDR3 coding DNA: TGTGCCAGCAGCTTTTGGACTAGTGGGGCAGAGACCCAGTACTTC.

In its sample, this clone ranks as medium-sized (0.01 to 0.1%). V is TRBV19 and J is TRBJ2-7, with D unclear. The CDR3 loop spans 15 amino acids. The V gene lost 1 base and the J gene lost 0 bases, with 10 bases spanning the gap. Germline CDR1 reads LNHDA; CDR2 reads SQIVND (reference sequence). The CDR3: CASSIGASPSYEQYF. The CDR3 DNA reads as TGTGCCAGTAGTATAGGAGCGTCCCCCTCCTACGAGCAGTACTTC.

This clone was observed once. The rearrangement links TRBV2 to TRBJ2-3; 11 bases agree with TRBD2. The CDR3 contains 16 residues. Trimming at V came to 2 bases and at J to 3 bases, leaving 4 bases not matched to a gene. Germline V gene lookup returns CDR1 SNHLY and CDR2 FYNNEI. The CDR3: CASSEISGRGTDTQYF. CDR3 nucleotides: TGTGCCAGCAGTGAAATTAGCGGGAGGGGGACAGATACGCAGTATTTT.

This clone was seen a handful of times. The chain joins TRBV28 to TRBJ2-1, with 8 bases fitting TRBD2. Germline-derived CDR1 and CDR2 are MDHEN and SYDVKM. The V gene end was trimmed by 11 bases and the J gene end by 7 bases; junction bases not matched to a gene: 10. There are 13 residues in the CDR3. CDR3 DNA sequence: TGTGCCCGTAAGCGGGAGTTGTGGAATGAGCAGTTCTTC. This translates into CARKRELWNEQFF.

V gene TRBV4-1 combines with J gene TRBJ1-2; 10 bases fit TRBD1. The CDR3 contains 17 residues. Trimming cost V 2 bases and J 0 bases; bases outside gene matches: 6. Germline CDR1 is MGHRA and CDR2 is YSYEKL. The CDR3 protein is CASSQNVGQGANYGYTF. The CDR3 DNA reads TGCGCCAGCAGCCAAAACGTCGGACAGGGGGCTAACTATGGCTACACCTTC.

CDR3 bases: TGTGCCAGTAGTATGCGGAGGAACTACGAGCAGTACTTC. It is translated as CASSMRRNYEQYF. The chain is built from TRBV19 and TRBJ2-7; D may be TRBD2 (5 bases). Germline V lookup: CDR1 LNHDA, CDR2 SQIVND (reference sequence). The CDR3 covers 13 residues. The V gene lost 3 bases and the J gene lost 3 bases, with 9 bases spanning the gap.

The chain links TRBV7-9 to TRBJ2-3; 8 bases match TRBD2. The CDR3 is 14 amino acids. With V trimmed by 5 bases and J by 5 bases, 6 bases remained unmatched. Germline CDR1 and CDR2: SEHNR and FQNEAQ (reference sequence). CDR3 in amino acids: CASSLSGIKDTQYF. For the CDR3, the DNA is TGTGCCAGCAGCCTTAGCGGGATCAAAGATACGCAGTATTTT.

The rearrangement links TRBV7-6 to TRBJ2-7; the D gene is possibly TRBD1 (6 bases). Germline lookup yields CDR1 SGHVS and CDR2 FNYEAQ. Trimming cost V 8 bases and J 2 bases, with 13 bases left between them. The CDR3 has 13 amino acids. CDR3 in DNA: TGTGCCAGCTCAGTGGGGGACACCTACGAGCAGTACTTC. It specifies CASSVGDTYEQYF. The full variable domain, rest sourced from reference TRBV7-6 and TRBJ2-7, is GAGVSQSPRYKVTKRGQDVALRCDPISGHVSLYWYRQALGQGPEFLTYFNYEAQQDKSGLPNDRFSAERPEGSISTLTIQRTEQRDSAMYRCASSVGDTYEQYFGPGTRLTVT.

This sequence joins TRBV10-3 and TRBJ2-1; 7 nucleotides match TRBD1. The CDR3 sequence is 14 residues long. The germline CDR1 and CDR2 sequences are ENHRY and SYGVKD. V lost 6 bases and J lost 8; bases outside the gene matches: 10. The CDR3 DNA sequence: TGTGCCATCAGCATAGGGGGCCCTTTAGATGAGCAGTTCTTC. This codes for CAISIGGPLDEQFF.

This chain connects TRBV7-9 to TRBJ2-7; D remains unclear. Trimming cost V 5 bases and J 2 bases, with 13 bases left between them. CDR1 and CDR2 from the germline V gene are SEHNR and FQNEAQ (reference sequence). CDR3 length: 14 residues. In nucleotides, the CDR3 is TGTGCCAGCAGCGGGCAGCGATTTCCCTACGAGCAGTACTTC. This codes for CASSGQRFPYEQYF.

V is TRBV25-1 and J is TRBJ2-7; tentative D call: TRBD1 (5 bases). In germline, CDR1 is MGHDK, CDR2 SYGVNS. Trimming left V 4 bases short and J 5 bases short, with 9 bases between. The CDR3 length is 12 residues. CDR3 region: CASSGQGNEQYF. CDR3 DNA sequence: TGTGCCAGCAGTGGCCAGGGTAACGAGCAGTACTTC.

This clone occurred a few times. This chain uses TRBV5-8 with TRBJ2-1; D call uncertain. The V and J ends lost 0 bases and 11 bases respectively, with 6 bases between them. This CDR3 comprises 11 residues. The germline gives CDR1 SGHTS, CDR2 YDEGEE. Here the CDR3 reads CASSLAYKQFF. CDR3 coding DNA: TGTGCCAGCAGCTTGGCGTACAAGCAGTTCTTC.

Note on this clone: Germline and junction disagree at one end, which may indicate a read error. This rearrangement joins TRBV6-5 to TRBJ2-7; D call uncertain. The CDR3 length is 16 residues. Per germline, CDR1 MNHEY and CDR2 SVGAGI. In DNA, the CDR3 is TGTGCCAGTAGTTACGACTGGTCAGGAACATCGCACGAGCAGTACTTC. It encodes CASSYDWSGTSHEQYF.

This clone was seen just once. The chain uses TRBV19 and TRBJ2-2; TRBD2 matches at 8 bases. The CDR3 extends over 14 amino acids. Germline V CDR1 and CDR2: LNHDA, SQIVND (reference sequence). With 7 bases clipped from V and 7 bases from J, the junction kept 8 bases outside the gene matches. Here the CDR3 reads CASNGGRRDGELFF. In nucleotides, the CDR3 is TGTGCCAGTAACGGCGGGAGGCGAGACGGGGAGCTGTTTTTT.

This chain uses TRBV5-4 with TRBJ2-7; 11 bases are a match to TRBD2. CDR1 is SGHNT and CDR2 is YYREEE in the germline V gene (reference sequence). Trimming at V came to 3 bases and at J to 3 bases, leaving 8 bases not matched to a gene. The CDR3 is made up of 16 amino acids. The CDR3 spells CASSSGPGLAVYEQYF. In DNA, the CDR3 is TGTGCCAGCAGCTCGGGACCGGGACTAGCGGTCTACGAGCAGTACTTC.

V is TRBV2 and J is TRBJ1-1; TRBD1 might be the D (6 bases). V gave up 4 bases and J gave up 7 bases, with 10 bases separating them. CDR1 SNHLY and CDR2 FYNNEI come from the germline V gene. The CDR3 contains 12 residues. CDR3: CASSVQGGEAFF. CDR3 coding DNA: TGTGCCAGCAGTGTACAGGGAGGTGAAGCTTTCTTT. The whole variable domain, remainder taken from reference TRBV2 and TRBJ1-1, is EPEVTQTPSHQVTQMGQEVILRCVPISNHLYFYWYRQILGQKVEFLVSFYNNEISEKSEIFDDQFSVERPDGSNFTLKIRSTKLEDSAMYFCASSVQGGEAFFGQGTRLTVV.

J is TRBJ2-7 and V is TRBV29-1, with 7 bases aligning to TRBD2. The V segment lost 4 bases and the J segment 3 bases; nucleotides outside the gene matches: 6. Germline V gene sequence: CDR1 SQVTM, CDR2 ANQGSEA. The CDR3 length is 13 residues. CDR3 DNA sequence: TGCAGCGTTGCGGCGGGAGTAGTCTACGAGCAGTACTTC. As protein: CSVAAGVVYEQYF.

This clone showed up just a few times. The rearrangement joins TRBV7-6 to TRBJ2-1; D may be TRBD2 (7 bases). The CDR3 extends over 16 amino acids. Between the trimmed V and J ends, which lost 0 bases and 10 bases, there was a span of 19 bases. The germline gives CDR1 SGHVS, CDR2 FNYEAQ. This CDR3 is CASSLAVWEGQGEQFF. The CDR3 region has the DNA TGTGCCAGCAGCTTAGCGGTCTGGGAGGGCCAGGGGGAGCAGTTCTTC.

The chain carries TRBV6-6 and TRBJ2-1; 7 bases line up with TRBD1. The germline V gene encodes CDR1 MNHNY and CDR2 SVGAGI (reference sequence). J gave up 6 bases and V 0 bases, and 5 bases lay outside the gene matches. The CDR3 is 15 amino acids. The CDR3 region has the DNA TGTGCCAGCAGTTACTCGATAGACAGGGCCAATGAGCAGTTCTTC. Translating it yields CASSYSIDRANEQFF.